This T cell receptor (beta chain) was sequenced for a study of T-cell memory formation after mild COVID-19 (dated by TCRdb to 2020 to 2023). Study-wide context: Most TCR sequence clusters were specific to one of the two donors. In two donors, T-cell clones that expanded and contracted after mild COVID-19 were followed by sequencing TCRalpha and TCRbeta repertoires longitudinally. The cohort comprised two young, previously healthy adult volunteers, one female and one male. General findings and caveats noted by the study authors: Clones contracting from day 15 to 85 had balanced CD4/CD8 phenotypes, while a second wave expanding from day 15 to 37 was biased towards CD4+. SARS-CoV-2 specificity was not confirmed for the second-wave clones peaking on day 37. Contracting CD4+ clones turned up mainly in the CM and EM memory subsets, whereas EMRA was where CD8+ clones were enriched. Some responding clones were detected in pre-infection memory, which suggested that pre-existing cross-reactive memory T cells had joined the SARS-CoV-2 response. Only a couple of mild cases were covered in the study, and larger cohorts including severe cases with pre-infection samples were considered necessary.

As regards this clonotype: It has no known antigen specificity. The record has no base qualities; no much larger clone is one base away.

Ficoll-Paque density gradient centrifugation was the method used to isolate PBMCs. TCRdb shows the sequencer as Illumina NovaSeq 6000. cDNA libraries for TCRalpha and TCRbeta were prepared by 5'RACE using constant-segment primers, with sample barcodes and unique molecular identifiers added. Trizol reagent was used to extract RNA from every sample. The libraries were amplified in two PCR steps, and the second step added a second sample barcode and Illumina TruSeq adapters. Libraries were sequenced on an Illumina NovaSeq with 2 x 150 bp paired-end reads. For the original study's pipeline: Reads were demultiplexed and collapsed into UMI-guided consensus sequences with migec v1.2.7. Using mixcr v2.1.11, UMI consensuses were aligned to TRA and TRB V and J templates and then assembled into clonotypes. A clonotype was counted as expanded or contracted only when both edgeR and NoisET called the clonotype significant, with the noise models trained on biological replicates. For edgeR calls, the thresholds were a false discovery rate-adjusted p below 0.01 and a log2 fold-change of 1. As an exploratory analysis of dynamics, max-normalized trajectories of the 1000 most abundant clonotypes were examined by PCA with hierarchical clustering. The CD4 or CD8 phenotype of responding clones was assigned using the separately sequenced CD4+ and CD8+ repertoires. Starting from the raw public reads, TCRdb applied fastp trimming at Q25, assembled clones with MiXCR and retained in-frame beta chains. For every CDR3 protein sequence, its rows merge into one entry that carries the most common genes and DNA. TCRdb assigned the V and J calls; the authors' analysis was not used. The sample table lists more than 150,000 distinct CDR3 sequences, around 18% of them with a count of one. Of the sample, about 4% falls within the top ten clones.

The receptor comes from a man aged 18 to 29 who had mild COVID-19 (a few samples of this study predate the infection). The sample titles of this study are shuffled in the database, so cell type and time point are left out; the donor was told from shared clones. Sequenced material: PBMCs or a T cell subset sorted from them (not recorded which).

CDR3 loop: CSGRQGSIDTQYF. The DNA is TGCAGCGGGAGACAGGGTTCGATAGATACGCAGTATTTT. The rearrangement joined TRBV29-1 to TRBJ2-3, with 7 junctional bases fitting TRBD1. CDR1 SQVTM and CDR2 ANQGSEA are derived from the germline V gene. The CDR3 numbers 13 residues from cysteine through phenylalanine. The sequence is cut down to CDR3 DNA, 39 bases in frame from base 1. Trimming leaves V shorter by 7 bases and J shorter by 5 bases, with the junction holding 9 bases beyond the gene matches.